Below, one TCR beta chain is given with its context. The sample belongs to a study of OX40 agonist ivuxolimab in advanced cancers. Study information: Among those enrolled, mean age was about 58 years (range about 20 to 79) and 75% to 90% were male.

The CDR3 consists of 15 residues. V shed 2 bases, J shed 0 bases, and the junction held 2 bases outside the gene matches. The germline CDR1 and CDR2 sequences are SGHRS and YFSETQ. Sequencing was performed with immunoSEQ multiplex PCR; in TCRdb, only in-frame clones are kept and a portion is missing. The sample has 55,000 to 75,000 clones, about 85% seen once. The genes are TRBV5-1 and TRBJ2-1; 7 bases are a match to TRBD2. Sample: CD4+ or CD8+ T cells sorted from blood, taken in a trial of the OX40 agonist ivuxolimab. This clonotype was sampled from an adult with an advanced solid tumor such as melanoma, head and neck, liver or kidney cancer. The CDR3 region has the DNA TGCGCCAGCAGCTTAGCGGGAAGCTCCTACAATGAGCAGTTCTTC. It yields the protein CASSLAGSSYNEQFF. The complete variable domain, with remaining parts taken from reference TRBV5-1 and TRBJ2-1, reads KAGVTQTPRYLIKTRGQQVTLSCSPISGHRSVSWYQQTPGQGLQFLFEYFSETQRNKGNFPGRFSGRQFSNSRSEMNVSTLELGDSALYLCASSLAGSSYNEQFFGPGTRLTVL.